The present T cell receptor (beta chain) was sequenced within a study of regulatory T cells in long-lasting Graves disease. Combining iRepertoire HTBI primers with Arm-PCR of CDR3 regions, the authors built TCR beta libraries. Each CDR3 protein is one row after TCRdb ran MiXCR on the multiplex PCR reads. The repertoire has under 300,000 distinct CDR3 sequences, approximately 20% of them found once; the top ten carry more than 20%. This clonotype was picked up many times. Time point here: newly diagnosed GD, antithyroid drugs for less than 3 months. PBMC-extracted RNA yielded the TCR library. The sequencing here drew on peripheral blood mononuclear cells (PBMCs), taken at new diagnosis, from a patient treated with antithyroid drugs. The receptor was isolated from a female donor with Graves disease.

Written as DNA, the CDR3 is TGTGCCAGCAGCACACTTTGGCAACAGGGGAGAGCTTTCTTT. This translates into CASSTLWQQGRAFF. V usage is TRBV5-8 and J usage is TRBJ1-1; TRBD1 matches 7 bases. The CDR3 runs to 14 residues. Trimming took 4 bases from V and 10 from J; bases not matched to a gene: 13. CDR1 is SGHTS, CDR2 YDEGEE, per germline.